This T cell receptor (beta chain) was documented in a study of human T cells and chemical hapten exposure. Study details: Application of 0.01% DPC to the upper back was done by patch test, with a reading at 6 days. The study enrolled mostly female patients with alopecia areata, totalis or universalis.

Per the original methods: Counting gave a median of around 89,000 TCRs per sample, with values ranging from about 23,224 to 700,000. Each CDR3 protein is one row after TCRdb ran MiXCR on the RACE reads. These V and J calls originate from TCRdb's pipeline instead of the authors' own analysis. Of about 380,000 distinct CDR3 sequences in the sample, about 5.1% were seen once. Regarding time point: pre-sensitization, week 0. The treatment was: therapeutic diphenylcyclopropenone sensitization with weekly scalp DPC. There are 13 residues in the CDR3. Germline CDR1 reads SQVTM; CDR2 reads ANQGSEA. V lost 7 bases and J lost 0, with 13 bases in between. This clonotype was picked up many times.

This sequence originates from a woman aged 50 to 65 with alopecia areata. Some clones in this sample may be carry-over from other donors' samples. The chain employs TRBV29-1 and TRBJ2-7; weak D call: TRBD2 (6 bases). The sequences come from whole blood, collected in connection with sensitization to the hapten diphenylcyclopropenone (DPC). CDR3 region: CSAAGTASYEQYF. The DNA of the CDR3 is TGCAGCGCTGCGGGGACGGCCTCCTACGAGCAGTACTTC.